The sequence of this TCR beta chain was determined in a study of human T cells and chemical hapten exposure. On the study more broadly: The upper back received 0.01% DPC by patch testing, with results read at 6 days.

Study-level findings and limits: With DPC sensitization, TCRs exceeding 1 in 1000 frequency showed no change.

Germline V gene lookup returns CDR1 SGHNT and CDR2 YYREEE (reference sequence). The CDR3 is 14 residues long. V was trimmed by 1 base and J by 1 base, leaving 8 bases between them. Time point reported: patch test 1, 2 weeks after DPC sensitization. Treatment described: therapeutic diphenylcyclopropenone sensitization with weekly scalp DPC. TCRdb used MiXCR to reprocess the RACE reads, holding one entry per CDR3 protein. The table shows 340,000 or so distinct CDR3 sequences, with roughly 6.9% occurring only once. This clonotype was seen a handful of times. Its antigen is not known. The V and J genes are TRBV5-4 and TRBJ2-5, with D unresolved. Sequenced material: whole blood, taken in connection with sensitization to the hapten diphenylcyclopropenone (DPC). The sequence came from a woman in her late teens or twenties with alopecia areata. Some clones in this sample may be carry-over from other donors' samples. The CDR3 loop reads CASSLLETQETQYF. The CDR3 DNA reads TGTGCCAGCAGCTTGTTAGAGACCCAAGAGACCCAGTACTTC.